This T cell receptor beta chain appears in the sequencing data of a study of CD8+CD57+ T cells in acquired aplastic anemia. Whole-study context: Recorded DNA amounts for sorted CD4+ and CD8+ cells had an average of approximately 2.9 ug.

An expansion of CD8+CD57+ cells by flow cytometry had been shown in patients chosen for sequencing. The J segment lost 6 bases and the V segment lost 5 bases, leaving 7 bases of the junction unmatched. This CDR3 spans 15 amino acids. The germline CDR1 and CDR2 sequences are SGHTA and FQGTGA. Genomic DNA was employed as the template in profiling TCR beta VDJ and CDR3. Each CDR3 protein is one row after TCRdb ran MiXCR on the reads. The top ten hold roughly 0.89% of the sample, which has roughly 500,000 distinct CDR3 sequences, around 33% seen once. This clonotype was seen many times. V gene TRBV7-3 combines with J gene TRBJ1-6; TRBD1 matches at 7 bases. The TCR originated in a human donor with aplastic anemia. The source material was sorted CD4+, CD8+, or CD8+CD57+ T cells (not recorded which) from PBMCs. DNA of the CDR3: TGTGCCAGCAGCGTATCCGGGACAGTTAATTCACCCCTCCACTTT. This translates into CASSVSGTVNSPLHF.